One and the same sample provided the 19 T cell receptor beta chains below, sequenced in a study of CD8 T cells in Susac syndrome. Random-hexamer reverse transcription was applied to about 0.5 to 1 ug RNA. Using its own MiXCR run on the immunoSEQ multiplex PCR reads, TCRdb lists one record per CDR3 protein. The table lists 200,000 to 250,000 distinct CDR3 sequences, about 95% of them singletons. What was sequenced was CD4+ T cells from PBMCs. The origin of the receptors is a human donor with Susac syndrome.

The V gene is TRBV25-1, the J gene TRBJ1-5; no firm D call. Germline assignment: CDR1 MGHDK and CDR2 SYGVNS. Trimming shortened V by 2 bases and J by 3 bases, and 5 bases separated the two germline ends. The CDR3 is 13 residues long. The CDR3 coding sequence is TGTGCCAGCAGTGAAGGGTTCAATCAGCCCCAGCATTTT. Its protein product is CASSEGFNQPQHF.

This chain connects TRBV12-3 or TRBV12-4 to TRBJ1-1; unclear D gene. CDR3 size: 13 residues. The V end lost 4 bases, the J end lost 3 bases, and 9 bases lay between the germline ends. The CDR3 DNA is TGTGCCAGCAGTTCGAGGGTGGACACTGAAGCTTTCTTT. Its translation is CASSSRVDTEAFF.

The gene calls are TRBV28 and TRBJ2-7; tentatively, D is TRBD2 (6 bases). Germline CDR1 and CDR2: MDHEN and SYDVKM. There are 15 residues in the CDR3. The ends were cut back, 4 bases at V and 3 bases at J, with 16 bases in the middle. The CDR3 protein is CASSSPPGRIYEQYF. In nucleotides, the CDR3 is TGTGCCAGCAGTTCCCCGCCAGGGAGGATCTACGAGCAGTACTTC.

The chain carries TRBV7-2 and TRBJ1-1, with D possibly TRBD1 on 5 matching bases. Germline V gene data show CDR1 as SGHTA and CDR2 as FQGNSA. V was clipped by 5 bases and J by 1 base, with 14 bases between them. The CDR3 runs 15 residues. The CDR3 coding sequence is TGTGCCAGCAGCCCACCCGGGACCCGGAACACTGAAGCTTTCTTT. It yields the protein CASSPPGTRNTEAFF.

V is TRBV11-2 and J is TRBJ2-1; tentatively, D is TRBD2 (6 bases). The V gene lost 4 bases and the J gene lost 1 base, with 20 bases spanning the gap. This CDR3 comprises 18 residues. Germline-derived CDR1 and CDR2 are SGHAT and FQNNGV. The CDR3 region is CASSSDTLAGRSYNEQFF. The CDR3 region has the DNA TGTGCCAGCAGCTCCGATACCCTTGCGGGGCGGTCCTACAATGAGCAGTTCTTC.

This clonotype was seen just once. The CDR3 sequence is CATSSLGRIQETQYF. The DNA of the CDR3 is TGTGCCACCAGCAGCCTTGGACGGATACAAGAGACCCAGTACTTC. V usage is TRBV15 and J usage is TRBJ2-5; D is unclear. From germline, CDR1 is LNHNV and CDR2 YYDKDF (reference sequence). This CDR3 spans 15 amino acids. The V gene lost 3 bases and the J gene lost 2 bases, with 13 bases spanning the gap.

CDR3: CASSLASGASYEQYF. In DNA form, the CDR3 reads TGCGCCAGCAGCCTCGCTAGCGGGGCCTCCTACGAGCAGTACTTC. The V call is TRBV5-1, the J call TRBJ2-7; 9 nucleotides match TRBD2. Germline V lookup: CDR1 SGHRS, CDR2 YFSETQ. The CDR3 is made up of 15 amino acids. The trim removed 4 bases at V and 0 bases at J, leaving 5 bases unmatched.

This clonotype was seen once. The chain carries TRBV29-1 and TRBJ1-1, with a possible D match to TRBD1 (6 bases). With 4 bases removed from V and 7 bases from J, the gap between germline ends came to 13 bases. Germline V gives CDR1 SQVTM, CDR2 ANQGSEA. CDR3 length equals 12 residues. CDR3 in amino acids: CSVVKGEGEAFF. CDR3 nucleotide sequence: TGCAGCGTTGTGAAGGGGGAGGGTGAAGCTTTCTTT. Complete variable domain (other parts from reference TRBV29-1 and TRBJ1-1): SAVISQKPSRDICQRGTSLTIQCQVDSQVTMMFWYRQQPGQSLTLIATANQGSEATYESGFVIDKFPISRPNLTFSTLTVSNMSPEDSSIYLCSVVKGEGEAFFGQGTRLTVV.

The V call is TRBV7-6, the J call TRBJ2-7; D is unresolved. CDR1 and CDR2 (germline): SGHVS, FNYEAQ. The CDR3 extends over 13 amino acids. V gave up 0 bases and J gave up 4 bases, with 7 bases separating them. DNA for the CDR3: TGTGCCAGCAGCTTAGCCCCTAGGTACGAGCAGTACTTC. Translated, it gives CASSLAPRYEQYF.

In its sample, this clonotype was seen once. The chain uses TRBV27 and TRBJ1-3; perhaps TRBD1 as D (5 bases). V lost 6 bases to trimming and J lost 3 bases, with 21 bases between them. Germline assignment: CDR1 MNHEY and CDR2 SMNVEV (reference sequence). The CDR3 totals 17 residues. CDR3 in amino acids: CASSNWGFGSIGNTIYF. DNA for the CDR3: TGTGCCAGCAGCAATTGGGGGTTCGGGTCCATTGGAAACACCATATATTTT.

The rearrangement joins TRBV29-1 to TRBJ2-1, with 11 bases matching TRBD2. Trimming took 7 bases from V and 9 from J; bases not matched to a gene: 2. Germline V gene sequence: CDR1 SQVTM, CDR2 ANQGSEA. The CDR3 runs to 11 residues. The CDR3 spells CSGGTSGEQFF. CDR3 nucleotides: TGCAGCGGGGGGACTAGCGGTGAGCAGTTCTTC.

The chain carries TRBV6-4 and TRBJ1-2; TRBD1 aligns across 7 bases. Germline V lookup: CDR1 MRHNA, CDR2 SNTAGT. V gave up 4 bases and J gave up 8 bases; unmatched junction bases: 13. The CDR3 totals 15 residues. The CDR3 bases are TGTGCCAGCAGTGGCCAGGACAGGCCAGCTCCGGGCTACACCTTC. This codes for CASSGQDRPAPGYTF.

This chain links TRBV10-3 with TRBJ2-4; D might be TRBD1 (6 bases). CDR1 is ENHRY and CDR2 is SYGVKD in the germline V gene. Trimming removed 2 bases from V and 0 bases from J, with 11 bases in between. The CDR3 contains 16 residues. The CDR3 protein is CAISEPDSLAKNIQYF. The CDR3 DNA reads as TGTGCCATCAGTGAGCCGGACAGTCTAGCCAAAAACATTCAGTACTTC.

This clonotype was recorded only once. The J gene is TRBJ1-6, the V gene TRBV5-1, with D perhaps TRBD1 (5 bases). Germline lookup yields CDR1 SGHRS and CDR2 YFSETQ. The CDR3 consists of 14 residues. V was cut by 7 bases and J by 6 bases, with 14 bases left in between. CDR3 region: CASAEGRLNSPLHF. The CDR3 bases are TGCGCCAGCGCGGAGGGGAGACTTAATTCACCCCTCCACTTT.

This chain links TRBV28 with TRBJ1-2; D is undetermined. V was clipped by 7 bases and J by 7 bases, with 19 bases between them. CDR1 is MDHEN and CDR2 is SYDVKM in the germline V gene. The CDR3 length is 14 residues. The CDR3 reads CASNQVEPVAGYTF. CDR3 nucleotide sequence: TGTGCCAGCAACCAAGTAGAGCCCGTCGCTGGCTACACCTTC.

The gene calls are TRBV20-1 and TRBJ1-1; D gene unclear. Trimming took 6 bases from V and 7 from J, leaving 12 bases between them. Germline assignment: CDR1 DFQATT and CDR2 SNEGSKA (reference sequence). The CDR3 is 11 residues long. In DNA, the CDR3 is TGCAGTGCCGAGCTCGGGAATGAAGCTTTCTTT. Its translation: CSAELGNEAFF.

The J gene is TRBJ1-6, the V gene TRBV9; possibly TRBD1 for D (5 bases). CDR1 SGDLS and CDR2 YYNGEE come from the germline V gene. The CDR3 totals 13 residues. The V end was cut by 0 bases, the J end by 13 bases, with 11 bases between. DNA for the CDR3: TGTGCCAGCAGCGTAGTCCAGGGCGCCCCCCTCCACTTT. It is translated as CASSVVQGAPLHF.

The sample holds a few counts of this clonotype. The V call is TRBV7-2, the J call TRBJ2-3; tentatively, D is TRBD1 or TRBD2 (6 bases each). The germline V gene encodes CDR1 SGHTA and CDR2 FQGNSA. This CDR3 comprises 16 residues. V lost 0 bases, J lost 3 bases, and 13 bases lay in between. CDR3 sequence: CASSLAGGRSTDTQYF. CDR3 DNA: TGTGCCAGCAGCTTAGCGGGGGGCAGATCAACAGATACGCAGTATTTT.

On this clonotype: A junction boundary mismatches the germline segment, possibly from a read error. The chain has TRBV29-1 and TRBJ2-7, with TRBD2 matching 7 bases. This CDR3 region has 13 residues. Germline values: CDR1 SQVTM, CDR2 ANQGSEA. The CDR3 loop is CSVVMTSSYEQHF. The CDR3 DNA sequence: TGCAGCGTTGTTATGACTAGCTCCTACGAGCAGCACTTC.